This entry is about one T cell receptor beta chain. Its antigen is as yet unknown. This sample stems from a study of vaccination and CD4 T cells after COVID-19. About the study: Overlapping peptides of the spike proteins of SARS-CoV-2, HCoV-NL63, HCoV-OC43 and HCoV-229E were used for cell stimulation. Notes on the study in general: Spike mono-reactivity was shown by 304 of 307 vaccine-specific clones in convalescent patients.

Treatment indicated: roughly 10-day PBMC culture with coronavirus spike peptide pools or control peptides (ViraFEST assay). CD4+ T-cell collection from the unexposed donor predated the COVID-19 pandemic (2011-2018). PBMCs, plated at roughly 2 million per well, were grown in the presence of 9.5 to 10 IU/ml IL-2 and 9 to 10 ug/ml peptide pools. CD4+ T cells from unexposed donors were probed, cells permitting, with SARS-CoV-2 S/N and four cold-coronavirus spikes. The study sequenced cultured CD4+ T cell DNA using the Oncomine TCR Beta short-read assay. Genomic DNA was isolated from cultured CD4+ T cells. TCRdb processed the PCR reads anew with MiXCR; each CDR3 protein has one entry. This sample has thousands of distinct CDR3 sequences, with over 25% found just once. Germline-derived CDR1 and CDR2 are DFQATT and SNEGSKA (reference sequence). This CDR3 has 14 residues. After removal of 5 bases from V and 6 bases from J, the junction contained 7 bases not matched to a gene.

The chain combines TRBV20-1 with TRBJ2-2; TRBD1 agrees at 9 bases. This clonotype originated in a human donor in good health. Source material: CD4+ T cells from blood, cultured in vitro. CDR3 nucleotide sequence: TGCAGTGCTTCCAGGACAGGGGAGGCCGGGGAGCTGTTTTTT. This sequence encodes CSASRTGEAGELFF.